This T cell receptor (beta chain) emerged from a study of post-analysis software for immune sequencing data. To note about this clonotype: The antigen is unknown.

Whole-study findings and limits: TRBV segments more frequent in patients than in controls numbered five and included TRBV5-6, TRBV5-1 and TRBV20-1.

The V end was cut by 3 bases, the J end by 7 bases, with 12 bases between. This CDR3 is built from 13 residues. Carried by the TCR beta cDNA libraries were unique molecular identifiers. TCRdb fed the PCR reads into MiXCR, producing one record per CDR3 protein. The table lists some 260,000 distinct CDR3 sequences, 36% of them singletons. The origin of this receptor is a girl between 5 and 17 years old with multiple sclerosis. The rearrangement joins TRBV12-3 or TRBV12-4 to TRBJ1-2; D is undetermined. The sequencing sample was made of blood. CDR3 sequence: CASSLLPEAGYTF. In DNA form, the CDR3 reads TGTGCCAGCAGTTTGCTCCCTGAAGCTGGCTACACCTTC.